The 25 T cell receptor beta chains below come from one sample, sequenced in a study of cytomegalovirus exposure and HLA in healthy donors. The PCR made use of 60 Vbeta and 13 Jbeta primers. Produced via immunoSEQ multiplex PCR; TCRdb's table is partial and in-frame only. This table holds about 120,000 clones, 70% to 80% found once. Sequenced material: PBMCs. Source of these receptors: a woman aged 18-29 years in good health and CMV-seronegative.

The chain carries TRBV6-5 and TRBJ1-1; 7 bases fit TRBD1. The V segment lost 7 bases and the J segment 5 bases; nucleotides outside the gene matches: 10. CDR3 size: 14 residues. Germline V gene sequence: CDR1 MNHEY, CDR2 SVGAGI. The DNA for the CDR3 is TGTGCCAGCAAACGGGACACAGGGGTGACTGAAGCTTTCTTT. As protein: CASKRDTGVTEAFF.

The J gene is TRBJ1-1, the V gene TRBV6-5; D unclear. Germline V CDR1 and CDR2: MNHEY, SVGAGI. CDR3 size: 16 residues. The V gene lost 0 bases and the J gene lost 1 base, with 12 bases spanning the gap. The CDR3 region has the DNA TGTGCCAGCAGTTACTCGAGGTGGAGAGAGAACACTGAAGCTTTCTTT. Its translation is CASSYSRWRENTEAFF.

The rearrangement links TRBV5-4 to TRBJ2-7, with 9 bases that match TRBD1. The germline gives CDR1 SGHNT, CDR2 YYREEE (reference sequence). This CDR3 is 16 amino acids long. The ends lost 3 bases at V and 3 bases at J; junction bases unmatched: 10. This CDR3 reads CASSSTPGQGSYEQYF. The CDR3 nucleotides read TGTGCCAGCAGCTCGACGCCGGGACAGGGCAGCTACGAGCAGTACTTC.

This clone has a handful of counts. The J gene is TRBJ2-1, the V gene TRBV5-6, with D unclear. Trimming cost V 3 bases and J 9 bases, with 7 bases left between them. The V gene's germline CDR1 is SGHDT and CDR2 YYEEEE. This CDR3 region has 11 residues. Written as DNA, the CDR3 is TGTGCCAGCAGCTCGGGTCCTGAGCAGTTCTTC. It specifies CASSSGPEQFF. Filled out from reference TRBV5-6 and TRBJ2-1, the complete variable domain reads DAGVTQSPTHLIKTRGQQVTLRCSPKSGHDTVSWYQQALGQGPQFIFQYYEEEERQRGNFPDRFSGHQFPNYSSELNVNALLLGDSALYLCASSSGPEQFFGPGTRLTVL.

This clone has only a few counts. The V call is TRBV27, the J call TRBJ1-2; D possibly corresponds to TRBD1 (6 bases). Germline assignment: CDR1 MNHEY and CDR2 SMNVEV (reference sequence). This CDR3 is 13 amino acids long. Deletions cut 6 bases from V and 4 bases from J, with 12 bases between. The CDR3 nucleotides are TGTGCCAGCAGCAACAGGGTAGGCTATGGCTACACCTTC. Translation: CASSNRVGYGYTF.

The rearrangement uses TRBV28 and TRBJ1-6; 9 nucleotides align to TRBD1. The CDR3 is 13 residues long. Germline V gives CDR1 MDHEN, CDR2 SYDVKM. Trimming cost V 9 bases and J 10 bases; bases outside gene matches: 7. CDR3 in amino acids: CASLNRGQSPLHF. The DNA for the CDR3 is TGTGCCAGTTTGAACAGGGGGCAGTCACCCCTCCACTTT. Full variable domain (outside the CDR3, taken from reference TRBV28 and TRBJ1-6): DVKVTQSSRYLVKRTGEKVFLECVQDMDHENMFWYRQDPGLGLRLIYFSYDVKMKEKGDIPEGYSVSREKKERFSLILESASTNQTSMYLCASLNRGQSPLHFGNGTRLTVT.

This clone was seen only a few times. The V and J genes are TRBV30 and TRBJ1-2; possible D gene TRBD1, 5 bases. Looked up from germline, CDR1 is GTSNPN and CDR2 is SVGIG (reference sequence). The CDR3 spans 13 residues. The ends were cut back, 0 bases at V and 6 bases at J, with 11 bases in the middle. The CDR3 sequence is CAWSVGGTHGYTF. The CDR3 DNA reads as TGTGCCTGGAGTGTCGGCGGGACGCATGGCTACACCTTC.

The chain couples TRBV9 to TRBJ1-5; TRBD1 is a possible D gene (5 bases). The CDR3 runs 14 residues. CDR1 is SGDLS and CDR2 is YYNGEE in the germline V gene. Trimming removed 4 bases at V and 5 bases at J, with 13 bases between. The CDR3 DNA reads as TGTGCCAGCAGCCCGGGACTTGTGGATCAGCCCCAGCATTTT. Its translation is CASSPGLVDQPQHF.

In the case of this clone: The same CDR3 can be traced to other DNA sequences in this sample. The J gene is TRBJ1-2, the V gene TRBV27; 8 nucleotides agree with TRBD1. J gave up 4 bases and V 5 bases, and 3 bases lay outside the gene matches. This CDR3 region has 13 residues. In germline, CDR1 is MNHEY, CDR2 SMNVEV (reference sequence). The chain's CDR3 is CASSLGQGYGYTF. The CDR3 nucleotides are TGTGCCAGCAGTCTCGGACAGGGCTATGGCTACACCTTC.

This chain uses TRBV5-6 with TRBJ1-1, with D unclear. V lost 3 bases, J lost 0 bases, and 9 bases lay in between. Germline V CDR1 and CDR2: SGHDT, YYEEEE. The CDR3 sequence is 14 residues long. The CDR3 protein is CASSSLTLNTEAFF. CDR3 nucleotides: TGTGCCAGCAGCTCTCTGACACTGAACACTGAAGCTTTCTTT.

The chain's CDR3 is CSAPDREEYF. The CDR3, as DNA: TGCAGTGCTCCGGACAGGGAGGAGTATTTT. The V and J genes are TRBV20-1 and TRBJ2-3; the match to TRBD1 covers 8 bases. Germline V gene data show CDR1 as DFQATT and CDR2 as SNEGSKA (reference sequence). The J segment lost 13 bases and the V segment lost 5 bases, leaving 5 bases of the junction unmatched. This CDR3 has 10 residues.

Concerning this clone: In this CDR3 the conserved last residue, phenylalanine or tryptophan, is missing, so a read error is likely. The rearrangement joins TRBV28 to TRBJ1-5, with TRBD1 matching over 9 bases. The CDR3 loop spans 15 amino acids. Germline CDR1 and CDR2: MDHEN and SYDVKM. Losses at the gene ends were 5 bases for V and 1 base for J; bases not matched to a gene: 3. CDR3 nucleotide sequence: TGTGCCAGCAGTACAGGGGGCTCAAGCAATCAGCCCCAGCATGTT. This gives the protein CASSTGGSSNQPQHV.

This chain uses TRBV15 with TRBJ1-2; no reliable D call. The CDR3 runs to 15 residues. With 0 bases removed from V and 5 bases from J, the gap between germline ends came to 13 bases. Germline V gene sequence: CDR1 LNHNV, CDR2 YYDKDF (reference sequence). The CDR3 DNA reads TGTGCCACCAGCAGAGATCCCCGCTACCAATATGGCTACACCTTC. Translated: CATSRDPRYQYGYTF.

CDR3 sequence: CASSVEQGHVDEQFF. As DNA, the CDR3 is TGTGCCAGCAGTGTGGAACAGGGGCATGTTGATGAGCAGTTCTTC. The rearrangement joins TRBV6-4 to TRBJ2-1; 7 nucleotides align to TRBD1. CDR1 and CDR2 (germline): MRHNA, SNTAGT. V lost 4 bases, J lost 8 bases, and 11 bases stayed unmatched. The CDR3 has 15 amino acids.

V and J are TRBV27 and TRBJ1-1; 8 bases match TRBD1. Per germline, CDR1 MNHEY and CDR2 SMNVEV (reference sequence). V shed 9 bases and J 1 base; nucleotides not matched to a gene: 10. This CDR3 is 15 amino acids long. The CDR3 protein is CASRKLTGGNTEAFF. As DNA, the CDR3 is TGTGCCAGTCGGAAGTTAACAGGGGGGAACACTGAAGCTTTCTTT.

This clone came up a few times. The chain is built from TRBV30 and TRBJ1-1; maybe TRBD1 (5 bases). Germline assignment: CDR1 GTSNPN and CDR2 SVGIG (reference sequence). This CDR3 region has 14 residues. Deletions cut 2 bases from V and 2 bases from J, with 12 bases between. The CDR3 sequence: CAWSNWGGNTEAFF. The CDR3 coding sequence is TGTGCCTGGAGTAATTGGGGCGGTAACACTGAAGCTTTCTTT.

The CDR3 reads CASVTASGVWETQYF. The CDR3 region has the DNA TGTGCCAGCGTTACGGCTAGCGGGGTTTGGGAGACCCAGTACTTC. V gene TRBV2 combines with J gene TRBJ2-5; TRBD2 matches at 9 bases. This CDR3 spans 15 amino acids. Germline assignment: CDR1 SNHLY and CDR2 FYNNEI. Germline trimming cut 8 bases from V and 5 bases from J; bases unmatched to any gene: 12.

This clone has a handful of counts. As the CDR3 is not closed by the conserved phenylalanine or tryptophan, this likely results from a read error. Because the CDR3's place on the DNA is in doubt, the DNA is left out and the CDR3 is given as listed by TCRdb. This chain connects TRBV30 to TRBJ1-2; the tabulated D call, TRBD1, remains unverified against the DNA. Germline V gives CDR1 GTSNPN, CDR2 SVGIG (reference sequence). The CDR3 contains 12 residues when both ends are counted. The CDR3 is CACRDSHYGYTV.

The chain couples TRBV6-5 to TRBJ2-5, with 7 bases that match TRBD1. The J call may be incorrect, as the DNA end agrees better with TRBJ2-7. In germline, CDR1 is MNHEY, CDR2 SVGAGI. The CDR3 covers 14 residues. The CDR3 DNA reads TGTGCCAGCCAGGGGACAGAGAAGCCCTACGAGCAGTACTTC. It codes for CASQGTEKPYEQYF.

This clone came up once. The chain links TRBV7-3 to TRBJ2-3; D is perhaps TRBD1 (6 bases). CDR3 length: 12 residues. The germline CDR1 and CDR2 sequences are SGHTA and FQGTGA. Deletions cut 5 bases from V and 6 bases from J, with 9 bases between. CDR3 nucleotide sequence: TGTGCCAGCAGCCAGGGGTATGATACGCAGTATTTT. It is translated as CASSQGYDTQYF.

The V call is TRBV7-9, the J call TRBJ1-5; maybe TRBD1 (6 bases). From germline, CDR1 is SEHNR and CDR2 FQNEAQ (reference sequence). The CDR3 sequence is 18 residues long. Trimming shortened V by 1 base and J by 0 bases, and 16 bases separated the two germline ends. The CDR3 DNA is TGTGCCAGCAGCTTAGAAACAGGGCCCGGATATAGCAATCAGCCCCAGCATTTT. Translating it yields CASSLETGPGYSNQPQHF.

The rearrangement joins TRBV19 to TRBJ1-6; TRBD1 matches 7 bases. From germline, CDR1 is LNHDA and CDR2 SQIVND (reference sequence). This CDR3 spans 16 amino acids. V dropped 3 bases and J dropped 7; count of bases not matched to a gene: 9. CDR3 region: CASSIQATGKNSPLHF. In DNA form, the CDR3 reads TGTGCCAGTAGTATTCAAGCGACAGGGAAAAATTCACCCCTCCACTTT.

The rearrangement uses TRBV5-8 and TRBJ2-2; no clear D gene. The germline V gene has CDR1 SGHTS and CDR2 YDEGEE. With 2 bases removed from V and 9 bases from J, the gap between germline ends came to 8 bases. The CDR3 sequence is 12 residues long. The CDR3 region is CASSLHPWELFF. CDR3 DNA sequence: TGTGCCAGCAGCTTACATCCTTGGGAGCTGTTTTTT. Drawing the rest from reference TRBV5-8 and TRBJ2-2, the complete variable domain is EAGVTQSPTHLIKTRGQQATLRCSPISGHTSVYWYQQALGLGLQFLLWYDEGEERNRGNFPPRFSGRQFPNYSSELNVNALELEDSALYLCASSLHPWELFFGEGSRLTVL.

This chain uses TRBV6-1 with TRBJ2-7; 9 bases are a match to TRBD2. Germline loops: CDR1 MNHNS, CDR2 SASEGT. The CDR3 consists of 19 residues. Losses at the gene ends were 5 bases for V and 0 bases for J; bases not matched to a gene: 17. CDR3 sequence: CASSKDGLAGYSSSYEQYF. The CDR3 bases are TGTGCCAGCAGTAAAGATGGGCTAGCGGGGTATTCGAGCTCCTACGAGCAGTACTTC.

The chain recombines TRBV30 with TRBJ1-1; D gene ambiguous. CDR1 and CDR2 from the germline V gene are GTSNPN and SVGIG (reference sequence). Trimming removed 3 bases at V and 2 bases at J, with 4 bases between. This CDR3 contains 11 residues. CDR3 coding DNA: TGTGCCTGGAGCGTCAACACTGAAGCTTTCTTT. It yields the protein CAWSVNTEAFF. Drawing the rest from reference TRBV30 and TRBJ1-1, the complete variable domain is SQTIHQWPATLVQPVGSPLSLECTVEGTSNPNLYWYRQAAGRGLQLLFYSVGIGQISSEVPQNLSASRPQDRQFILSSKKLLLSDSGFYLCAWSVNTEAFFGQGTRLTVV.